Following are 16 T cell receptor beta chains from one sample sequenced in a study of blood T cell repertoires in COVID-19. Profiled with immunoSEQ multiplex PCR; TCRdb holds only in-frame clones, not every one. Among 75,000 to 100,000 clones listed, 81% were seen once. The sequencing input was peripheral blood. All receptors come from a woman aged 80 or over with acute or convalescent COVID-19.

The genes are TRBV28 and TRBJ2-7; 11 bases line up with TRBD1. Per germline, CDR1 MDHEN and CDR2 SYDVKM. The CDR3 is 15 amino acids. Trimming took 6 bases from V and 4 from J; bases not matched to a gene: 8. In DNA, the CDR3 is TGTGCCAGCAGGCCCGGACAGGGGGCTGATTACGAGCAGTACTTC. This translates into CASRPGQGADYEQYF.

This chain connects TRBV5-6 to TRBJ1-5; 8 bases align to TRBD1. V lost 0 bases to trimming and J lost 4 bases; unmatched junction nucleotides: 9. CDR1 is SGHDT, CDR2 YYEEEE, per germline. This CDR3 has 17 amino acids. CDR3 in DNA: TGTGCCAGCAGCTTGGGGACAGGGAAGGGTGGGAATCAGCCCCAGCATTTT. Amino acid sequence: CASSLGTGKGGNQPQHF. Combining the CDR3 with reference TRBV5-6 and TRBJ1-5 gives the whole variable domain DAGVTQSPTHLIKTRGQQVTLRCSPKSGHDTVSWYQQALGQGPQFIFQYYEEEERQRGNFPDRFSGHQFPNYSSELNVNALLLGDSALYLCASSLGTGKGGNQPQHFGDGTRLSIL.

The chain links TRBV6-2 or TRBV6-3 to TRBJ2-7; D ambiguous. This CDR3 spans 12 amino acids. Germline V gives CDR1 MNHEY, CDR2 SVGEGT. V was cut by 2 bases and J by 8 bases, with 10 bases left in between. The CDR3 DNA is TGTGCCAGCAGTTACGACGGGTCTAAGCAGTACGTC. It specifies CASSYDGSKQYV.

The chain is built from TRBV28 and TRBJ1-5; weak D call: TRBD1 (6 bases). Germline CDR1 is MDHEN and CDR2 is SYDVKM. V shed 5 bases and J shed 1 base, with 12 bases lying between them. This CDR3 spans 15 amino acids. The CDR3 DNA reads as TGTGCCAGCAGTCGACAGGTGGTAAGCAATCAGCCCCAGCATTTT. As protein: CASSRQVVSNQPQHF.

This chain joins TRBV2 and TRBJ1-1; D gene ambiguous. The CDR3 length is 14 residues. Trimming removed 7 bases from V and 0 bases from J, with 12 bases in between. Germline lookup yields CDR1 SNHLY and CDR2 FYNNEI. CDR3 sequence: CASTRTYMNTEAFF. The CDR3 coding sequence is TGTGCCAGCACGCGAACGTATATGAACACTGAAGCTTTCTTT.

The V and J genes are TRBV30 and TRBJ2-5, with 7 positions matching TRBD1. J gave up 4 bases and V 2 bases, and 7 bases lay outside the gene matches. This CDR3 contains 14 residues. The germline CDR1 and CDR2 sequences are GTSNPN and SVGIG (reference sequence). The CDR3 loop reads CAWSLTGAAETQYF. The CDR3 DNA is TGTGCCTGGAGTCTTACAGGGGCAGCAGAGACCCAGTACTTC.

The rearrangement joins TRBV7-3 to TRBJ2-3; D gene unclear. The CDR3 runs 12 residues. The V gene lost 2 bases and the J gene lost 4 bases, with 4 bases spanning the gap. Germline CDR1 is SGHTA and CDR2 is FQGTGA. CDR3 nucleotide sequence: TGTGCCAGCAGCTTACTAGCAGATACGCAGTATTTT. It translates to CASSLLADTQYF.

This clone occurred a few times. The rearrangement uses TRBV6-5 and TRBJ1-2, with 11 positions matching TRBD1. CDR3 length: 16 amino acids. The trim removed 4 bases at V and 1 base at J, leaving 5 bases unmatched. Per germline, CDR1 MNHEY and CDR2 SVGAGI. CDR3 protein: CASSSTGTGGNYGYTF. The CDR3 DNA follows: TGTGCCAGCAGTTCAACCGGGACAGGGGGTAACTATGGCTACACCTTC.

CDR3 in amino acids: CASSPRTGSTEAFF. The CDR3 DNA reads as TGCGCCAGCAGCCCCCGGACAGGCTCCACTGAAGCTTTCTTT. The V gene is TRBV4-1, the J gene TRBJ1-1; the match to TRBD1 covers 7 bases. The junction had 6 bases not matched to a gene; V was cut back by 4 bases and J by 4 bases. Germline V gene sequence: CDR1 MGHRA, CDR2 YSYEKL. The CDR3 spans 14 residues.

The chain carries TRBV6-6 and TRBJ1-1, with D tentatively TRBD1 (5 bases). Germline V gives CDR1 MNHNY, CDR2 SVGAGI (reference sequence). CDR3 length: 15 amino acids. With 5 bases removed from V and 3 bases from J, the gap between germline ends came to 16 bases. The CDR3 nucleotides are TGTGCCAGCAGTCTTTTGGGGGGGACGGACACTGAAGCTTTCTTT. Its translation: CASSLLGGTDTEAFF.

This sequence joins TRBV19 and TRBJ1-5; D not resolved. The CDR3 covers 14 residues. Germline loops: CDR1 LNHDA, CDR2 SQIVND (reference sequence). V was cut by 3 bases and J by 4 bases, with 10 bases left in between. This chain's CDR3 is CASSILQLNQPQHF. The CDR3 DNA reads TGTGCCAGTAGTATTTTACAGCTTAATCAGCCCCAGCATTTT.

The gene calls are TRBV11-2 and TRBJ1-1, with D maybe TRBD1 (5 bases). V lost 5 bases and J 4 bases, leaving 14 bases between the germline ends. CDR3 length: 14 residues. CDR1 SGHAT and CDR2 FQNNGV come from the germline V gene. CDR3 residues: CASSPQGAGTEAFF. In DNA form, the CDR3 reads TGTGCCAGCAGCCCCCAGGGAGCGGGCACTGAAGCTTTCTTT.

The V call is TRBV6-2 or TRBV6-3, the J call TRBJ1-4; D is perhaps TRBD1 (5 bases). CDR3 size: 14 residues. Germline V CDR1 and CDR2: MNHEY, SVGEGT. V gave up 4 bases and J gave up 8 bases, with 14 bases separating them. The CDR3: CASSWTGTREKLFF. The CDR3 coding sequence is TGTGCCAGCAGTTGGACCGGGACTAGGGAAAAACTGTTTTTT.

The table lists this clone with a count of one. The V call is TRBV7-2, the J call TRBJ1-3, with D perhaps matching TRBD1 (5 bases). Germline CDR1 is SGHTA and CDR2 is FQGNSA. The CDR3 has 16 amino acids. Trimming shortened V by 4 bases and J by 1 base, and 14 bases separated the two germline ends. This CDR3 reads CASSSLGAGSGNTIYF. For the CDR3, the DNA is TGTGCCAGCAGCTCATTAGGGGCAGGATCTGGAAACACCATATATTTT. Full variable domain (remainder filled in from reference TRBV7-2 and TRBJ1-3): GAGVSQSPSNKVTEKGKDVELRCDPISGHTALYWYRQSLGQGLEFLIYFQGNSAPDKSGLPSDRFSAERTGGSVSTLTIQRTQQEDSAVYLCASSSLGAGSGNTIYFGEGSWLTVV.

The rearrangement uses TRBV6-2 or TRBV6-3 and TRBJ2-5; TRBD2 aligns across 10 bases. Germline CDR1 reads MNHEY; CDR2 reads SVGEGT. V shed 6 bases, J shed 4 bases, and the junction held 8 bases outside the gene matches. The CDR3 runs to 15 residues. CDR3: CASSLTSGPTETQYF. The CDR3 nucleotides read TGTGCCAGCAGCCTGACTAGCGGGCCAACAGAGACCCAGTACTTC.

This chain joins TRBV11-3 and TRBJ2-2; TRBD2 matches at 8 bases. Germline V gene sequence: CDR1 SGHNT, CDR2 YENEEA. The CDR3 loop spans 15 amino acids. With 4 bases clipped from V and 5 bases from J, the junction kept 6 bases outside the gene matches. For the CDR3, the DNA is TGTGCCAGCAGCTCAATAGCGGGGCGTACCGGGGAGCTGTTTTTT. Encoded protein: CASSSIAGRTGELFF.